A selection of T cell receptor beta chains follows, all from one sample in a study of beta chain features in type 1 diabetes. Here immunoSEQ multiplex PCR was the method, and the copy in TCRdb shows in-frame clones only, minus some. The sample has about 640,000 clones, under 15% seen once. The sample was naive CD4+ T cells from blood. All receptors come from a man under 40 with type 1 diabetes. Both conserved end residues are part of each CDR3. A D gene is named only where the DNA matches it firmly. Expanded clones get a size class; other rows say once, few or many, or leave the size out.

TRBV10-3,TRBJ2-5,-,14,-,CAISSRQEQETQYF,TGTGCCATCAGTTCCCGCCAGGAGCAAGAGACCCAGTACTTC
TRBV28,TRBJ2-7,-,14,few,CASSFGPGLYEQYF,TGTGCCAGCAGTTTCGGACCAGGTCTCTACGAGCAGTACTTC
TRBV27,TRBJ1-5,-,15,-,CASSGGALDNQPQHF,TGTGCCAGCAGTGGGGGGGCGCTTGACAATCAGCCCCAGCATTTT
TRBV25-1,TRBJ2-5,-,16,few,CASTRQGTIPQETQYF,TGTGCCAGCACGAGACAGGGGACTATCCCCCAAGAGACCCAGTACTTC
TRBV4-3,TRBJ1-1,-,15,-,CASSQGPRRGTEAFF,TGCGCCAGCAGCCAAGGTCCCAGGCGGGGCACTGAAGCTTTCTTT
TRBV7-9,TRBJ2-7,TRBD1,16,few,CASSFRTGTGPLEQYF,TGTGCCAGCAGCTTCCGCACCGGGACAGGCCCCTTGGAGCAGTACTTC
TRBV14,TRBJ1-6,-,16,-,CASSQVGRRWGSPLHF,TGTGCCAGCAGCCAAGTGGGACGGAGATGGGGTTCACCCCTCCACTTT
TRBV20-1,TRBJ1-2,-,11,-,CSANGVYGYTF,TGCAGTGCTAACGGGGTCTATGGCTACACCTTC
TRBV28,TRBJ2-3,-,15,few,CASRVVGEGTDTQYF,TGTGCCAGCAGAGTAGTAGGGGAGGGCACAGATACGCAGTATTTT
TRBV7-2,TRBJ1-2,-,16,-,CASSLQVGEWEDGYTF,TGTGCCAGCAGCTTACAAGTCGGGGAATGGGAAGATGGCTACACCTTC
TRBV5-1,TRBJ1-5,TRBD1,14,-,CASSPGTGNQPQHF,TGCGCCAGCAGCCCAGGGACAGGCAATCAGCCCCAGCATTTT
TRBV11-2,TRBJ2-5,-,13,-,CASSRDVQETQYF,TGTGCCAGCAGCCGGGATGTACAAGAGACCCAGTACTTC
TRBV5-6,TRBJ2-7,TRBD1,15,-,CASSLAGTGAYEQYF,TGTGCCAGCAGCTTGGCAGGGACAGGGGCCTACGAGCAGTACTTC
TRBV25-1,TRBJ1-2,-,12,-,CASTFDGVGYTF,TGTGCCAGCACCTTCGACGGGGTTGGCTACACCTTC
TRBV5-6,TRBJ1-1,-,15,few,CASSLFNYWGTEAFF,TGTGCCAGCAGCTTGTTTAATTACTGGGGAACTGAAGCTTTCTTT
TRBV29-1,TRBJ1-2,-,11,-,CSVAENYGYTF,TGCAGCGTTGCTGAGAACTATGGCTACACCTTC
TRBV7-2,TRBJ2-2,-,13,few,CASSLGRVGELFF,TGTGCCAGCAGCTTAGGGAGGGTCGGGGAGCTGTTTTTT
TRBV7-2,TRBJ2-3,-,14,few,CASSPYSGSDTQYF,TGTGCCAGCAGCCCCTATTCAGGTTCAGATACGCAGTATTTT
TRBV14,TRBJ2-7,-,16,-,CASSQDRGTVSYEQYF,TGTGCCAGCAGCCAAGACCGGGGGACAGTCTCCTACGAGCAGTACTTC
TRBV9,TRBJ2-5,-,13,few,CASSGGRVETQYF,TGTGCCAGCAGCGGGGGACGGGTAGAGACCCAGTACTTC
TRBV4-2,TRBJ1-6,-,14,few,CASTSEPERSPLHF,TGTGCCAGCACCTCCGAACCGGAGCGTTCACCCCTCCACTTT
TRBV6-5,TRBJ2-2,TRBD1,16,few,CASSSPGQGTAGELFF,TGTGCCAGCAGTTCTCCGGGACAGGGAACGGCCGGGGAGCTGTTTTTT
TRBV7-9,TRBJ1-3,-,15,-,CASSSRAGSGNTIYF,TGTGCCAGCAGCTCAAGAGCAGGCTCTGGAAACACCATATATTTT
TRBV5-1,TRBJ2-1,-,13,-,CASSLAEDNEQFF,TGCGCCAGCAGCTTGGCCGAAGACAATGAGCAGTTCTTC
TRBV7-9,TRBJ2-1,TRBD1,15,few,CASSLVGQGADEQFF,TGTGCCAGCAGCTTAGTTGGCCAGGGGGCCGATGAGCAGTTCTTC
TRBV27,TRBJ1-3,-,13,-,CASSFRTGNTIYF,TGTGCCAGCAGTTTTCGGACTGGAAACACCATATATTTT
TRBV7-2,TRBJ2-6,-,16,few,CASSLTRNSGANVLTF,TGTGCCAGCAGCTTAACTAGAAACTCTGGGGCCAACGTCCTGACTTTC
TRBV4-3,TRBJ2-3,-,16,few,CASSQERRGRTDTQYF,TGCGCCAGCAGCCAAGAGCGGCGGGGTCGCACAGATACGCAGTATTTT
TRBV5-1,TRBJ1-2,TRBD1,12,-,CASSADRNGYTF,TGCGCCAGCAGCGCGGACAGGAATGGCTACACCTTC
TRBV4-3,TRBJ2-7,TRBD1,14,-,CASSAQGTTYEQYF,TGCGCCAGCAGCGCACAGGGGACAACCTACGAGCAGTACTTC
TRBV30,TRBJ1-2,TRBD1,13,few,CACLTGPNYGYTF,TGTGCCTGCTTGACAGGGCCTAACTATGGCTACACCTTC
TRBV29-1,TRBJ1-1,-,13,-,CSVVADRNTEAFF,TGCAGCGTTGTGGCCGACAGGAACACTGAAGCTTTCTTT
TRBV29-1,TRBJ1-1,TRBD1,13,-,CSVVGQMNTEAFF,TGCAGCGTCGTGGGACAGATGAACACTGAAGCTTTCTTT
TRBV27,TRBJ2-3,TRBD1,14,few,CATLKQGASDTQYF,TGTGCCACCTTAAAACAGGGGGCATCAGATACGCAGTATTTT
TRBV5-6,TRBJ1-4,-,15,-,CASSARSTANEKLFF,TGTGCCAGCAGCGCGCGGAGTACGGCTAATGAAAAACTGTTTTTT
TRBV29-1,TRBJ2-7,TRBD1,16,few,CSVDGVGQGTEFEQYF,TGCAGCGTTGACGGAGTGGGACAGGGAACTGAGTTCGAGCAGTACTTC
TRBV27,TRBJ2-5,TRBD2,15,few,CASSLSGLAWETQYF,TGTGCCAGCAGTTTATCGGGACTAGCGTGGGAGACCCAGTACTTC
TRBV25-1,TRBJ1-1,-,11,-,CASRRYTEAFF,TGTGCCAGCAGGAGGTACACTGAAGCTTTCTTT
TRBV7-9,TRBJ2-7,-,14,-,CASSLVSGRPTQYF,TGTGCCAGCAGCTTAGTTTCCGGCAGGCCAACGCAGTACTTC
TRBV7-9,TRBJ1-1,TRBD1,15,-,CASTLGQGLNTEAFF,TGTGCCAGCACCTTGGGACAGGGTCTGAACACTGAAGCTTTCTTT
TRBV27,TRBJ1-1,-,14,-,CASSPRLRNTEAFF,TGTGCCAGCAGTCCGAGACTTAGGAACACTGAAGCTTTCTTT
TRBV18,TRBJ2-7,-,15,few,CASSPLQGRRDEQYF,TGTGCCAGCTCACCCCTACAGGGACGTAGGGACGAGCAGTACTTC
TRBV7-9,TRBJ2-3,-,12,-,CASSLRENTQYF,TGTGCCAGCAGCTTAAGAGAAAATACGCAGTATTTT
TRBV12-5,TRBJ2-1,TRBD2,15,few,CASGLVAGGYNEQFF,TGTGCTAGTGGTTTGGTAGCGGGGGGGTACAATGAGCAGTTCTTC
TRBV29-1,TRBJ1-1,-,14,-,CSVFPRSKETEAFF,TGCAGCGTTTTCCCCCGGTCTAAGGAGACTGAAGCTTTCTTT
TRBV27,TRBJ1-5,TRBD1,14,-,CASSFLGQGQPQHF,TGTGCCAGCAGCTTCTTGGGACAGGGCCAGCCCCAGCATTTT
TRBV7-2,TRBJ2-1,-,13,-,CASSLALRDEQFF,TGTGCCAGCAGCTTAGCGCTTAGGGATGAGCAGTTCTTC
TRBV6-6,TRBJ1-2,TRBD1,14,-,CASSYTGQDYGYTF,TGTGCCAGCAGTTACACGGGACAGGACTATGGCTACACCTTC
TRBV5-1,TRBJ2-3,-,16,few,CASSSSAASSTDTQYF,TGCGCCAGCAGCTCTTCAGCCGCCTCTAGCACAGATACGCAGTATTTT
TRBV4-3,TRBJ2-3,-,15,few,CASSQVGSPGDTQYF,TGCGCCAGCAGCCAAGTCGGAAGTCCGGGAGATACGCAGTATTTT
TRBV15,TRBJ1-2,TRBD1,15,few,CATSRGRDSPYGYTF,TGTGCCACCAGCAGAGGCCGGGACAGTCCCTATGGCTACACCTTC
TRBV4-2,TRBJ1-2,TRBD1,15,few,CASSQGDRGRVGYTF,TGTGCCAGCAGCCAGGGGGACAGGGGACGGGTCGGCTACACCTTC
TRBV5-1,TRBJ1-2,-,14,-,CASSFLTGDYGYTF,TGCGCCAGCAGCTTCCTGACGGGCGACTATGGCTACACCTTC